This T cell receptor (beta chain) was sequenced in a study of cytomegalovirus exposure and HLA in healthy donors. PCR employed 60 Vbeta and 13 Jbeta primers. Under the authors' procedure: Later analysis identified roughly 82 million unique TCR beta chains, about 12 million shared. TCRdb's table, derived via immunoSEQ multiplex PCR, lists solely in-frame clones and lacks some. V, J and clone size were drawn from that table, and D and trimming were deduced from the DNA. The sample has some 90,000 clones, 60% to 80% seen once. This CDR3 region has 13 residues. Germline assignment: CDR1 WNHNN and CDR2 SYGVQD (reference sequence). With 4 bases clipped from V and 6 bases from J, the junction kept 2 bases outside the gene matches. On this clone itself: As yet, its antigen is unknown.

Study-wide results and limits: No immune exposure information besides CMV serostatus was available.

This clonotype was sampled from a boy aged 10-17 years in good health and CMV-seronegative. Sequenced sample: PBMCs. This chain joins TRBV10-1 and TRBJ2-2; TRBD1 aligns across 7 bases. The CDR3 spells CASSGTGPGELFF. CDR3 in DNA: TGCGCCAGCAGTGGGACAGGCCCCGGGGAGCTGTTTTTT.